These 31 T cell receptor beta chains were sequenced from one sample in a study of T cell repertoires in cytomegalovirus infection. Antigens of these TCRs are unknown. MiXCR, run by TCRdb on the reads, gives a single entry per CDR3 protein. The sample lists approximately 110,000 distinct CDR3 sequences, approximately 30% occurring once. Sequences were derived from CD8+ T cells from cultured PBMCs, sampled from culture after CMV antigen stimulation. Every receptor here comes from a human donor in good health (CMV status not recorded). Some clones in this sample may be carry-over from other donors' samples.

This clonotype turned up a few times. This rearrangement joins TRBV28 to TRBJ2-7; D gene uncertain. This CDR3 is 13 amino acids long. The germline V gene has CDR1 MDHEN and CDR2 SYDVKM. V gave up 2 bases and J gave up 5 bases, with 10 bases separating them. CDR3 residues: CASSLNIENEQYF. The CDR3 DNA reads as TGTGCCAGCAGTTTAAATATTGAGAACGAGCAGTACTTC. Using reference TRBV28 and TRBJ2-7 for the parts outside the CDR3, the full variable domain is DVKVTQSSRYLVKRTGEKVFLECVQDMDHENMFWYRQDPGLGLRLIYFSYDVKMKEKGDIPEGYSVSREKKERFSLILESASTNQTSMYLCASSLNIENEQYFGPGTRLTVT.

This clonotype was seen only a few times. Just one base apart from a much larger clone, this may be a read error. The chain joins TRBV11-2 to TRBJ2-7; no firm D call. The CDR3 length is 12 residues. The ends were cut back, 7 bases at V and 6 bases at J, with 13 bases in the middle. CDR1 and CDR2 (germline): SGHAT, FQNNGV. CDR3 sequence reads: CASKGRHFEQYF. DNA for the CDR3: TGTGCCAGCAAGGGCCGACACTTCGAGCAGTACTTC. Drawing the rest from reference TRBV11-2 and TRBJ2-7, the complete variable domain is EAGVAQSPRYKIIEKRQSVAFWCNPISGHATLYWYQQILGQGPKLLIQFQNNGVVDDSQLPKDRFSAERLKGVDSTLKIQPAKLEDSAVYLCASKGRHFEQYFGPGTRLTVT.

V usage is TRBV24-1 and J usage is TRBJ1-1, with D perhaps TRBD1 (6 bases). The CDR3 runs to 18 residues. The germline CDR1 and CDR2 sequences are KGHDR and SFDVKD. The V and J ends lost 4 bases and 5 bases respectively, with 25 bases between them. The CDR3 protein is CATSDHPGGRWFGTEAFF. CDR3 bases: TGTGCCACCAGTGACCACCCCGGGGGGCGCTGGTTTGGTACTGAAGCTTTCTTT.

This chain connects TRBV29-1 to TRBJ1-2, with 7 positions matching TRBD1. J lost 3 bases, V lost 6 bases, and 7 bases had no gene match. The germline V gene has CDR1 SQVTM and CDR2 ANQGSEA. CDR3 length: 13 residues. CDR3 sequence reads: CSVRTGEDYGYTF. CDR3 bases: TGCAGCGTGCGCACAGGGGAAGACTATGGCTACACCTTC.

V gene TRBV28 combines with J gene TRBJ2-1; possibly TRBD1 for D (6 bases). This CDR3 is built from 15 residues. Trimming took 5 bases from V and 7 from J, leaving 18 bases between them. Germline CDR1 MDHEN, CDR2 SYDVKM. The CDR3 region is CASSTSGDPSNEQFF. The CDR3 DNA reads TGTGCCAGCAGTACCTCAGGGGATCCGTCGAATGAGCAGTTCTTC.

This clonotype was recorded many times. This chain links TRBV7-2 with TRBJ2-2, with D possibly being TRBD2 (7 bases). This CDR3 is 16 amino acids long. Germline assignment: CDR1 SGHTA and CDR2 FQGNSA. Trimming pared 1 base from V and 2 bases from J, leaving 11 bases between. In nucleotides, the CDR3 is TGTGCCAGCAGCTTAGTAGGGGGGGCCAACACCGGGGAGCTGTTTTTT. It codes for CASSLVGGANTGELFF.

This clonotype came up a few times. The chain is built from TRBV7-6 and TRBJ2-2, with D possibly called TRBD1 or TRBD2 (5 bases each). The CDR3 runs 14 residues. Germline loops: CDR1 SGHVS, CDR2 FNYEAQ. V lost 6 bases and J lost 6, with 14 bases in between. Written as DNA, the CDR3 is TGTGCCAGCAGTCGATGGGGGAGCTCCGGGGAGCTGTTTTTT. Translating gives CASSRWGSSGELFF.

The chain carries TRBV19 and TRBJ2-1; D unresolved. The CDR3 is 15 residues long. V lost 2 bases, J lost 6 bases, and 14 bases lay in between. The germline CDR1 and CDR2 sequences are LNHDA and SQIVND (reference sequence). CDR3 sequence (DNA): TGTGCCAGTAGTATAATTCCCGCGGATCTCAATGAGCAGTTCTTC. Protein product: CASSIIPADLNEQFF.

The chain carries TRBV27 and TRBJ1-1, with no clear D. The CDR3 length is 14 residues. Trimming took 4 bases from V and 4 from J, leaving 13 bases between them. The V gene's germline CDR1 is MNHEY and CDR2 SMNVEV (reference sequence). CDR3 amino acids: CASSSLSLGTEAFF. CDR3 nucleotides: TGTGCCAGCAGTTCCCTTAGCCTTGGCACTGAAGCTTTCTTT.

This clonotype appeared many times. This chain uses TRBV14 with TRBJ1-6; the D gene is possibly TRBD1 (5 bases). Germline CDR1 is SGHDN and CDR2 is FVKESK. The CDR3 runs to 14 residues. The V gene lost 3 bases and the J gene lost 4 bases, with 7 bases spanning the gap. The DNA for the CDR3 is TGTGCCAGCAGCCAGGGACGGTATAATTCACCCCTCCACTTT. Encoded protein: CASSQGRYNSPLHF.

This clonotype was observed a few times. The genes are TRBV11-1 and TRBJ2-7, with 7 bases identical to TRBD1. The trim removed 5 bases at V and 3 bases at J, leaving 7 bases unmatched. This CDR3 is built from 14 residues. Germline CDR1 and CDR2: SGHAT and FQDESV (reference sequence). The chain's CDR3 is CASSPGTDLYEQYF. The CDR3 nucleotides read TGTGCCAGCAGCCCCGGGACAGATCTCTACGAGCAGTACTTC.

This chain uses TRBV6-5 with TRBJ2-7; 8 nucleotides agree with TRBD1. CDR1 is MNHEY, CDR2 SVGAGI, per germline. Trimming cost V 5 bases and J 3 bases; bases outside gene matches: 6. CDR3 length equals 14 residues. In DNA, the CDR3 is TGTGCCAGCAGTGCGACAGGGGAGATCTACGAGCAGTACTTC. Translated: CASSATGEIYEQYF.

This clonotype showed up just a few times. This chain links TRBV6-6 with TRBJ1-2; D is unclear. The CDR3 consists of 15 residues. Germline CDR1 and CDR2: MNHNY and SVGAGI (reference sequence). Trimming removed 7 bases at V and 0 bases at J, with 15 bases between. The CDR3: CASTITTGSNYGYTF. CDR3 DNA: TGTGCCAGCACAATAACGACGGGGTCTAACTATGGCTACACCTTC.

This clonotype was picked up a small number of times. The rearrangement links TRBV7-8 to TRBJ1-5; 11 nucleotides agree with TRBD1. Germline V CDR1 and CDR2: SGHVS, FQNEAQ. V lost 0 bases to trimming and J lost 6 bases; unmatched junction nucleotides: 7. The CDR3 contains 17 residues. The CDR3 spells CASSLAPGQGVSQPQHF. The CDR3 nucleotides read TGTGCCAGCAGCTTAGCGCCGGGACAGGGGGTGAGTCAGCCCCAGCATTTT.

The chain couples TRBV6-5 to TRBJ1-5, with D maybe TRBD1 (5 bases). Trimming took off 2 bases at V and 6 bases at J, with 8 bases between the two ends. CDR1 is MNHEY and CDR2 is SVGAGI in the germline V gene. The CDR3 contains 13 residues. The CDR3: CASSYHGGQPQHF. CDR3 DNA: TGTGCCAGCAGTTACCATGGGGGTCAGCCCCAGCATTTT.

The chain links TRBV7-9 to TRBJ2-2, with unresolved D. The CDR3 covers 14 residues. The V gene lost 2 bases and the J gene lost 8 bases, with 12 bases spanning the gap. Germline-derived CDR1 and CDR2 are SEHNR and FQNEAQ (reference sequence). In DNA form, the CDR3 reads TGTGCCAGCAGCTTACAGACCCCCGGGGGGGAGCTGTTTTTT. It specifies CASSLQTPGGELFF.

The V call is TRBV6-5, the J call TRBJ2-1, with 10 positions matching TRBD2. The CDR3 has 16 residues. From germline, CDR1 is MNHEY and CDR2 SVGAGI. With 4 bases clipped from V and 1 base from J, the junction kept 4 bases outside the gene matches. CDR3 loop: CASSLTSGASYNEQFF. CDR3 sequence (DNA): TGTGCCAGCAGTTTAACTAGCGGGGCTTCCTACAATGAGCAGTTCTTC.

This clonotype was seen a few times. This chain links TRBV6-2 or TRBV6-3 with TRBJ1-5, with D possibly being TRBD1 (5 bases). Germline loops: CDR1 MNHEY, CDR2 SVGEGT. Trimming pared 2 bases from V and 4 bases from J, leaving 15 bases between. This CDR3 is 16 amino acids long. CDR3 sequence reads: CASSYLGGIENQPQHF. Here the CDR3 DNA reads TGTGCCAGCAGTTACCTGGGGGGTATAGAAAATCAGCCCCAGCATTTT.

The CDR3 spells CAISAGSGQGPYEQYF. As DNA, the CDR3 is TGTGCCATCAGCGCGGGTAGTGGACAGGGGCCCTACGAGCAGTACTTC. V and J are TRBV10-3 and TRBJ2-7, with 9 bases matching TRBD1. Germline V gene lookup returns CDR1 ENHRY and CDR2 SYGVKD. The CDR3 contains 16 residues. Unmatched junction bases numbered 11, after V lost 6 bases and J lost 2 bases.

This clonotype was recorded at least ten times. This chain connects TRBV7-2 to TRBJ1-2; TRBD1 agrees at 7 bases. After removal of 5 bases from V and 4 bases from J, the junction contained 10 bases not matched to a gene. This CDR3 is 15 amino acids long. Germline V CDR1 and CDR2: SGHTA, FQGNSA. CDR3 bases: TGTGCCAGCAGCCCCTCCGGGACAGACCTCTATGGCTACACCTTC. Translation gives CASSPSGTDLYGYTF.

This clonotype was observed a handful of times. This chain connects TRBV7-2 to TRBJ1-2, with TRBD1 identical over 7 bases. Germline values: CDR1 SGHTA, CDR2 FQGNSA. This CDR3 has 15 residues. V shed 1 base, J shed 7 bases, and the junction held 9 bases outside the gene matches. The CDR3 region has the DNA TGTGCCAGCAGCTTAGGGGACAGCCGAGAATTTGGCTACACCTTC. This encodes CASSLGDSREFGYTF.

The genes are TRBV4-1 and TRBJ2-1; 8 bases map to TRBD2. Germline-derived CDR1 and CDR2 are MGHRA and YSYEKL. V trimming: 0 bases; J trimming: 6 bases; junction bases outside the gene matches: 7. The CDR3 is 16 amino acids. The CDR3 DNA reads as TGCGCCAGCAGCCAAGATCCAGACAGCGGGGGCAATGAGCAGTTCTTC. It is translated as CASSQDPDSGGNEQFF.

The V and J genes are TRBV7-9 and TRBJ1-1, with a weak D call TRBD1 (6 bases). Germline V gene data show CDR1 as SEHNR and CDR2 as FQNEAQ (reference sequence). V was pared by 5 bases and J by 2 bases, with 12 bases between. This CDR3 is 14 amino acids long. As DNA, the CDR3 is TGTGCCAGCAGCCACAGGGTTGAAAACACTGAAGCTTTCTTT. Encoded protein: CASSHRVENTEAFF.

This chain links TRBV11-2 with TRBJ2-1; D call uncertain. V lost 4 bases, J lost 5 bases, and 18 bases lay in between. The CDR3 extends over 16 amino acids. Germline CDR1 reads SGHAT; CDR2 reads FQNNGV. CDR3 loop: CASSSFSSFRNNEQFF. The CDR3 DNA sequence: TGTGCCAGCAGCTCATTTAGCTCCTTCCGGAACAATGAGCAGTTCTTC. Supplemented by reference TRBV11-2 and TRBJ2-1, the full variable domain reads EAGVAQSPRYKIIEKRQSVAFWCNPISGHATLYWYQQILGQGPKLLIQFQNNGVVDDSQLPKDRFSAERLKGVDSTLKIQPAKLEDSAVYLCASSSFSSFRNNEQFFGPGTRLTVL.

The chain combines TRBV4-3 with TRBJ2-7; D not certain. Germline assignment: CDR1 LGHNA and CDR2 YSLEER. V was shortened by 0 bases and J by 0 bases, with 9 bases between the two germline ends. CDR3 size: 15 residues. This chain's CDR3 is CASSQDSSFSYEQYF. The DNA of the CDR3 is TGCGCCAGCAGCCAAGACAGCTCTTTCTCCTACGAGCAGTACTTC.

The chain links TRBV19 to TRBJ1-1, with D unresolved. The germline V and J ends were trimmed by 1 base and 8 bases, with 8 bases remaining between them. CDR1 is LNHDA and CDR2 is SQIVND in the germline V gene (reference sequence). The CDR3 totals 12 residues. CDR3 in amino acids: CASSIGISEAFF. Here the CDR3 DNA reads TGTGCCAGTAGTATAGGCATTTCGGAAGCTTTCTTT.

The chain recombines TRBV7-6 with TRBJ1-4; 7 bases line up with TRBD1. This CDR3 contains 18 residues. With V trimmed by 1 base and J by 11 bases, 19 bases remained unmatched. Germline V gene sequence: CDR1 SGHVS, CDR2 FNYEAQ. CDR3 sequence: CASSLGGDSVPLKRKLFF. CDR3 nucleotides: TGTGCCAGCAGCTTAGGGGGGGACAGTGTCCCCTTGAAGAGGAAACTGTTTTTT. Variable domain in full (rest from reference TRBV7-6 and TRBJ1-4): GAGVSQSPRYKVTKRGQDVALRCDPISGHVSLYWYRQALGQGPEFLTYFNYEAQQDKSGLPNDRFSAERPEGSISTLTIQRTEQRDSAMYRCASSLGGDSVPLKRKLFFGSGTQLSVL.

This clonotype was observed a few times. V usage is TRBV4-3 and J usage is TRBJ1-1; the D is unclear. This CDR3 region has 15 residues. Germline V CDR1 and CDR2: LGHNA, YSLEER. V was shortened by 0 bases and J by 1 base, with 9 bases between the two germline ends. CDR3: CASSQDRTENTEAFF. The DNA for the CDR3 is TGCGCCAGCAGCCAAGATAGGACGGAGAACACTGAAGCTTTCTTT.

The table lists this clonotype with many counts. The chain couples TRBV28 to TRBJ2-3, with 7 bases fitting TRBD1. CDR1 and CDR2 (germline): MDHEN, SYDVKM. The V segment lost 6 bases and the J segment 2 bases; nucleotides outside the gene matches: 8. This CDR3 comprises 15 residues. CDR3 coding DNA: TGTGCCAGCAGGACACAGGGGAGTGTCACAGATACGCAGTATTTT. The encoded protein is CASRTQGSVTDTQYF.

In this sample, this clonotype turned up a few times. The rearrangement uses TRBV4-1 and TRBJ2-2; unclear D gene. CDR3 length equals 16 residues. Germline CDR1 reads MGHRA; CDR2 reads YSYEKL. V lost 2 bases and J lost 6, with 16 bases in between. CDR3 nucleotide sequence: TGCGCCAGCAGCCAACCTCTAAGAAGACATCCCGGGGAGCTGTTTTTT. It translates to CASSQPLRRHPGELFF.

This clonotype was counted only a few times. V gene TRBV5-6 combines with J gene TRBJ1-1; TRBD1 matches at 7 bases. Germline CDR1 SGHDT, CDR2 YYEEEE. V lost 4 bases to trimming and J lost 0 bases; unmatched junction nucleotides: 3. CDR3 size: 14 residues. As DNA, the CDR3 is TGTGCCAGCAGCACGACAGGGCTGAACACTGAAGCTTTCTTT. Translating it yields CASSTTGLNTEAFF.